This TCR beta chain stems from a study of T cells in Graves' hyperthyroidism and ophthalmopathy. Researchers amplified the TCR beta CDR3 regions from RNA transcripts. TCR CDR3 underwent first-round RT-PCR with the HTBI primer set. TCRdb recomputed calls from the multiplex PCR reads with MiXCR, one row per CDR3 protein. The table lists 150,000 to 200,000 distinct CDR3 sequences, more than 15% of them singletons, with roughly 32% in the top ten. When ophthalmopathy did not progress within 18 months, Graves' hyperthyroidism was considered stable. Study-wide findings and caveats: Most thyroid clonotypes with frequency above 0.001 were detected in blood.

The CDR3 is 15 residues long. Germline lookup yields CDR1 SGHAT and CDR2 FQNNGV. V lost 1 base, J lost 6 bases, and 4 bases stayed unmatched. This clonotype was observed many times. The antigen is unknown. This TCR came from a woman in her forties or fifties with Graves' hyperthyroidism. The material sequenced was blood. This chain connects TRBV11-2 to TRBJ2-1; 9 bases map to TRBD2. Written as DNA, the CDR3 is TGTGCCAGCAGCTTAGTGGGCGGGGGGGCCAATGAGCAGTTCTTC. Encoded protein: CASSLVGGGANEQFF.